This entry lists 16 T cell receptor beta chains sequenced from one sample in a study of T cell responses to AZD1222 COVID-19 vaccine. Sequencing used immunoSEQ multiplex PCR; TCRdb keeps in-frame clones, though not all of them. The table has roughly 98,000 clones, about 90% seen once; the top ten hold roughly 15%. The specimen was peripheral blood, collected 28 days after the second AZD1222 dose. The receptors come from an adult who received the AZD1222 COVID-19 vaccine.

The chain links TRBV7-9 to TRBJ1-1; D perhaps matches TRBD1 (5 bases). V was trimmed by 5 bases and J by 6 bases, leaving 19 bases between them. Germline V gene lookup returns CDR1 SEHNR and CDR2 FQNEAQ (reference sequence). The CDR3 consists of 15 residues. The DNA for the CDR3 is TGTGCCAGCAGCCTCAGTTGGGCAGGGACGCCTGAAGCTTTCTTT. Protein product: CASSLSWAGTPEAFF.

This rearrangement joins TRBV5-8 to TRBJ1-1; 7 bases line up with TRBD1. Looked up from germline, CDR1 is SGHTS and CDR2 is YDEGEE. This CDR3 comprises 11 residues. Germline trimming cut 6 bases from V and 7 bases from J; bases unmatched to any gene: 3. The CDR3 here is CASTQGGEAFF. As DNA, the CDR3 is TGTGCCAGCACCCAGGGGGGTGAAGCTTTCTTT.

The genes are TRBV12-5 and TRBJ1-6; no firm D call. The CDR3 has 15 residues. The germline V gene encodes CDR1 LGHNT and CDR2 FRNRAP. V lost 0 bases and J lost 8, with 11 bases in between. The CDR3: CASGLVGMGYSPLHF. The CDR3 coding sequence is TGTGCTAGTGGTTTGGTGGGAATGGGGTATTCACCCCTCCACTTT.

This clone was recorded a few times. The chain is built from TRBV30 and TRBJ1-4; maybe TRBD1 (5 bases). V was trimmed by 5 bases and J by 2 bases, leaving 15 bases between them. CDR3 size: 15 residues. The germline CDR1 and CDR2 sequences are GTSNPN and SVGIG (reference sequence). CDR3 amino acids: CAWGDLGTTNEKLFF. The CDR3 region has the DNA TGTGCCTGGGGTGATTTGGGGACCACTAATGAAAAACTGTTTTTT.

The rearrangement links TRBV12-3 or TRBV12-4 to TRBJ1-5; D gene ambiguous. CDR3 length: 13 amino acids. Trimming removed 1 base at V and 6 bases at J, with 7 bases between. In DNA, the CDR3 is TGTGCCAGCAGTTTAGGTGGAAGTCAGCCCCAGCATTTT. Translated: CASSLGGSQPQHF.

The chain combines TRBV2 with TRBJ1-5; TRBD1 agrees at 8 bases. Germline loops: CDR1 SNHLY, CDR2 FYNNEI. The CDR3 has 14 amino acids. The ends lost 11 bases at V and 3 bases at J; junction bases unmatched: 9. The CDR3 DNA sequence: TGTGCCGGAACCTCGGACAGGGCCAATCAGCCCCAGCATTTT. Its protein is CAGTSDRANQPQHF.

The CDR3 sequence: CASSQAGGWSNEKLFF. The DNA for the CDR3 is TGTGCCAGCAGCCAAGCTGGAGGGTGGAGTAATGAAAAACTGTTTTTT. The V and J genes are TRBV3-1 (or the pseudogene TRBV3-2) and TRBJ1-4; D ambiguous. The CDR3 runs 16 residues. V was trimmed by 1 base and J by 4 bases, leaving 13 bases between them. Germline CDR1 and CDR2: LGHDT and YNNKEL (reference sequence).

This clone showed up just once. V usage is TRBV11-1 and J usage is TRBJ1-1, with TRBD1 matching over 9 bases. The CDR3 spans 16 residues. Germline assignment: CDR1 SGHAT and CDR2 FQDESV (reference sequence). V shed 5 bases and J 5 bases; nucleotides not matched to a gene: 12. The DNA for the CDR3 is TGTGCCAGCAGCCCTGGACAGGGGATTCTCAAAACTGAAGCTTTCTTT. It is translated as CASSPGQGILKTEAFF.

This chain joins TRBV19 and TRBJ2-6; D gene uncertain. Germline lookup yields CDR1 LNHDA and CDR2 SQIVND (reference sequence). V lost 3 bases, J lost 3 bases, and 6 bases lay in between. The CDR3 runs 14 residues. CDR3 nucleotide sequence: TGTGCCAGTAGTATGGTGGGTGGGGCCAACGTCCTGACTTTC. Translated: CASSMVGGANVLTF.

There are a few counts of this clone. The chain links TRBV28 to TRBJ1-2, with 10 bases lining up with TRBD1. V trimming: 7 bases; J trimming: 3 bases; junction bases outside the gene matches: 8. This CDR3 is built from 15 residues. CDR1 MDHEN and CDR2 SYDVKM come from the germline V gene. The CDR3 DNA follows: TGTGCCAGCACTATCCGGGACAGGGGTGACTATGGCTACACCTTC. This sequence encodes CASTIRDRGDYGYTF.

The chain joins TRBV29-1 to TRBJ2-5; perhaps TRBD2 as D (6 bases). CDR3 length: 13 residues. Trimming took 4 bases from V and 3 from J, leaving 12 bases between them. Germline CDR1 reads SQVTM; CDR2 reads ANQGSEA. CDR3 sequence reads: CSVVVAEEETQYF. CDR3 DNA sequence: TGCAGCGTTGTAGTAGCGGAAGAAGAGACCCAGTACTTC.

V gene TRBV19 combines with J gene TRBJ2-6; 9 positions agree with TRBD1. CDR3 size: 17 residues. Germline assignment: CDR1 LNHDA and CDR2 SQIVND (reference sequence). J gave up 2 bases and V 5 bases, and 7 bases lay outside the gene matches. The DNA for the CDR3 is TGTGCCAGTAGTTACGGACAGGGGAAGCCTGGGGCCAACGTCCTGACTTTC. This translates into CASSYGQGKPGANVLTF.

The chain carries TRBV6-5 and TRBJ1-6; 8 bases are shared with TRBD1. The CDR3 contains 14 residues. CDR1 and CDR2 from the germline V gene are MNHEY and SVGAGI. V shed 8 bases, J shed 8 bases, and the junction held 8 bases outside the gene matches. CDR3 sequence: CASAARDRHSPLHF. Here the CDR3 DNA reads TGTGCCAGCGCGGCCCGGGACAGGCATTCACCCCTCCACTTT.

CDR3: CASSLISGSQSGELFF. The CDR3 DNA is TGTGCCAGCAGCTTAATTAGCGGGAGCCAATCCGGGGAGCTGTTTTTT. The gene calls are TRBV5-4 and TRBJ2-2, with 9 bases that match TRBD2. V lost 2 bases and J lost 6; bases outside the gene matches: 8. Germline V gene sequence: CDR1 SGHNT, CDR2 YYREEE (reference sequence). The CDR3 spans 16 residues.

This chain connects TRBV10-3 to TRBJ2-3, with D possibly matching TRBD2 (5 bases). The CDR3 contains 15 residues. Trimming pared 6 bases from V and 0 bases from J, leaving 13 bases between. Germline V CDR1 and CDR2: ENHRY, SYGVKD. DNA of the CDR3: TGTGCCATCAGGAGTAGCGAGGTTAGCACAGATACGCAGTATTTT. It yields the protein CAIRSSEVSTDTQYF.

This clone was found a few times. V usage is TRBV6-5 and J usage is TRBJ1-6, with D tentatively TRBD1 (5 bases). V was shortened by 6 bases and J by 9 bases, with 12 bases between the two germline ends. CDR3 length: 13 amino acids. Germline V gene sequence: CDR1 MNHEY, CDR2 SVGAGI. Here the CDR3 DNA reads TGTGCCAGCAGCCTGGACGGGGGTTCACCCCTCCACTTT. Residues: CASSLDGGSPLHF.